The 8 T cell receptor beta chains below all came from one sample that was sequenced in a study of shared clonotypes between healthy human individuals. Repertoires were generated with immunoSEQ multiplex PCR, while TCRdb's copy carries only in-frame clones and drops some. Here the sample spans about 1 million clones, about 76% being singletons. The source material was memory CD4+ T cells sorted from blood. Subset described: CD45RA-negative fraction. Receptor source: a man younger than 35 in good health.

J is TRBJ2-6 and V is TRBV18; D may be TRBD1 (6 bases). Germline CDR1 reads KGHSH; CDR2 reads LQKENI. This CDR3 is 15 amino acids long. Deletions cut 5 bases from V and 1 base from J, with 9 bases between. The DNA of the CDR3 is TGTGCCAGCTCAGAAGGGACATCTGGGGCCAACGTCCTGACTTTC. It is translated as CASSEGTSGANVLTF.

The rearrangement joins TRBV7-8 to TRBJ1-5; tentatively, D is TRBD1 (5 bases). The CDR3 loop spans 17 amino acids. In germline, CDR1 is SGHVS, CDR2 FQNEAQ. Trimming removed 4 bases at V and 2 bases at J, with 18 bases between. CDR3 nucleotides: TGTGCCAGCAGCTCGCTTTCGGGGGTGAGGGGCAATCAGCCCCAGCATTTT. Protein: CASSSLSGVRGNQPQHF.

V gene TRBV2 combines with J gene TRBJ2-1; 8 positions match TRBD2. The V gene's germline CDR1 is SNHLY and CDR2 FYNNEI. The CDR3 sequence is 15 residues long. J gave up 9 bases and V 2 bases, and 9 bases lay outside the gene matches. DNA for the CDR3: TGTGCCAGCAGTGAACAAGCGGGGGCCCGGGGTGAGCAGTTCTTC. Its translation is CASSEQAGARGEQFF.

This clone was seen only once. This sequence joins TRBV5-1 and TRBJ1-2; D is uncertain. The germline V gene has CDR1 SGHRS and CDR2 YFSETQ. The CDR3 has 17 residues. Trimming shortened V by 4 bases and J by 7 bases, and 26 bases separated the two germline ends. The CDR3 reads CASSPTPYDGDSSGYTF. CDR3 coding DNA: TGCGCCAGCAGCCCAACCCCTTATGACGGAGATAGTAGTGGCTACACCTTC.

The genes are TRBV18 and TRBJ2-2; 11 positions match TRBD1. The V gene end was trimmed by 3 bases and the J gene end by 4 bases; junction bases not matched to a gene: 4. This CDR3 spans 16 amino acids. Germline-derived CDR1 and CDR2 are KGHSH and LQKENI. The CDR3 nucleotides read TGTGCCAGCTCACCCCGGGACAGGGGGTCCACCGGGGAGCTGTTTTTT. Protein product: CASSPRDRGSTGELFF.

The rearrangement joins TRBV7-2 to TRBJ2-5; D is unresolved. Germline V gives CDR1 SGHTA, CDR2 FQGNSA. The V end lost 1 base, the J end lost 7 bases, and 10 bases lay between the germline ends. This CDR3 region has 13 residues. CDR3 bases: TGTGCCAGCAGCTTAGACGGTATGGGGACCCAGTACTTC. It translates to CASSLDGMGTQYF.

This chain uses TRBV2 with TRBJ2-3; D gene ambiguous. CDR1 and CDR2 (germline): SNHLY, FYNNEI. Trimming took off 6 bases at V and 2 bases at J, with 15 bases between the two ends. The CDR3 totals 15 residues. The CDR3 DNA follows: TGTGCCAGCAGCCTCCGGGTCCCAGACACAGATACGCAGTATTTT. Protein sequence: CASSLRVPDTDTQYF.

The J gene is TRBJ1-1, the V gene TRBV12-5, with a possible D match to TRBD1 (5 bases). Trimming left V 2 bases short and J 6 bases short, with 16 bases between. CDR1 is LGHNT, CDR2 FRNRAP, per germline. The length of the CDR3 is 15 residues. The CDR3 loop reads CASGLYPSGGSEAFF. The CDR3 nucleotides read TGTGCTAGTGGTTTGTATCCCTCCGGGGGGTCTGAAGCTTTCTTT.